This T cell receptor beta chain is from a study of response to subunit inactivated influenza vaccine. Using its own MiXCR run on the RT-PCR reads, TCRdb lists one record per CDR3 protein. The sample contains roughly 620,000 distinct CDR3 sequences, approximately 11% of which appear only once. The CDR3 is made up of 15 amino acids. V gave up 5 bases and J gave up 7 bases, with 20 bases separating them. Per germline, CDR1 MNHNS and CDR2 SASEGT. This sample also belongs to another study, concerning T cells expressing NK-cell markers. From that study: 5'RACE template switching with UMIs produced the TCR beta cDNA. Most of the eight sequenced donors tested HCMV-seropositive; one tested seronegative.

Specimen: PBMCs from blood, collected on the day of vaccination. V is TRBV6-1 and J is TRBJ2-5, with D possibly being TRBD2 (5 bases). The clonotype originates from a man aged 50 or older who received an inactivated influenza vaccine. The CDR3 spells CASSPGFQSRGTQYF. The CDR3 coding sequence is TGTGCCAGCAGTCCGGGATTTCAGTCCCGAGGGACCCAGTACTTC.